The present TCR beta chain was sequenced within a study of T cell changes during pregnancy in multiple sclerosis. V was shortened by 7 bases and J by 6 bases, with 21 bases between the two germline ends. This CDR3 is built from 16 residues. Germline lookup yields CDR1 LNHDA and CDR2 SQIVND (reference sequence). The protocol was immunoSEQ multiplex PCR, while the TCRdb copy is restricted to in-frame clones and leaves out a portion. The sample carries tens of thousands of clones, 90% recorded once. The sequence came from a female donor with multiple sclerosis, enrolled in a pregnancy study. Sequenced material: peripheral blood, taken in the third trimester of pregnancy. The genes are TRBV19 and TRBJ2-2, with D possibly matching TRBD2 (6 bases). CDR3 residues: CASNPAGLGRAGELFF. The CDR3 DNA sequence: TGTGCCAGTAATCCAGCGGGCCTAGGGCGGGCCGGGGAGCTGTTTTTT.